Sequencing of this TCR beta chain was carried out in a study of beta chain features in type 1 diabetes. cDNA synthesis used the whole RNA isolate, giving expressed TCRB sequences. Here immunoSEQ multiplex PCR was the method, and the copy in TCRdb shows in-frame clones only, minus some. This sample yields about 140,000 clones, of which less than 10% are seen a single time; around 0.65% belongs to the top ten. Regarding this clone: Its antigen is undetermined.

J gave up 6 bases and V 4 bases, and 15 bases lay outside the gene matches. The germline CDR1 and CDR2 sequences are SGDLS and YYNGEE. The CDR3 is 16 residues long. Notes on the study in general: Among patients, naive, central memory and Treg TCRB repertoires appeared more similar than among healthy donors.

Each sorted population was over 98% pure. The chain joins TRBV9 to TRBJ1-2, with 7 bases matching TRBD1. This TCR was sampled from a woman aged 40 to 50 in good health. Sequenced input: central memory CD4+ T cells from blood. CDR3: CASSPRQGRASDGYTF. Here the CDR3 DNA reads TGTGCCAGCAGCCCTCGACAGGGTAGGGCGTCAGATGGCTACACCTTC.